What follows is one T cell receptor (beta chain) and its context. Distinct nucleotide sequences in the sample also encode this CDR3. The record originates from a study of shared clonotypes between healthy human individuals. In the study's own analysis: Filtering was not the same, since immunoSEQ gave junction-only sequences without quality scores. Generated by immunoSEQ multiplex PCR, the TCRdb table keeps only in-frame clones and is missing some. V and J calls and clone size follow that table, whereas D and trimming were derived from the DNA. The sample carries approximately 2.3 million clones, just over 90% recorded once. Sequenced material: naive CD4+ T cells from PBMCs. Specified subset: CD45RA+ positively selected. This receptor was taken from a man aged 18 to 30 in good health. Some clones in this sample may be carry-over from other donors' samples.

The CDR3, as DNA: TGTGCCAGCAGCGTAGGCGGGACTAGAAACTACGAGCAGTACTTC. Translating it yields CASSVGGTRNYEQYF. The chain recombines TRBV9 with TRBJ2-7; 8 bases are a match to TRBD2. The trim removed 0 bases at V and 3 bases at J, leaving 5 bases unmatched. CDR1 and CDR2 (germline): SGDLS, YYNGEE. The CDR3 sequence is 15 residues long.